The text below deals with one T cell receptor (beta chain). The sample originates from a study of CD8 T cells in ankylosing spondylitis. MiXCR, run by TCRdb on the 5' RACE reads, gives a single entry per CDR3 protein. Of some 42,000 distinct CDR3 sequences in the sample, around 2.9% were seen once. This CDR3 has 16 residues. Trimming left V 0 bases short and J 1 base short, with 8 bases between. From germline, CDR1 is SGDLS and CDR2 YYNGEE. What was sequenced was blood, either unsorted or a sorted T cell fraction (not recorded which). This TCR was sampled from a male donor with ankylosing spondylitis or in good health (not recorded which). The rearrangement joins TRBV9 to TRBJ2-6; D is ambiguous. Here the CDR3 DNA reads TGTGCCAGCAGCGTAGCGGGCCGATCTGGGGCCAACGTCCTGACTTTC. Amino acids: CASSVAGRSGANVLTF.